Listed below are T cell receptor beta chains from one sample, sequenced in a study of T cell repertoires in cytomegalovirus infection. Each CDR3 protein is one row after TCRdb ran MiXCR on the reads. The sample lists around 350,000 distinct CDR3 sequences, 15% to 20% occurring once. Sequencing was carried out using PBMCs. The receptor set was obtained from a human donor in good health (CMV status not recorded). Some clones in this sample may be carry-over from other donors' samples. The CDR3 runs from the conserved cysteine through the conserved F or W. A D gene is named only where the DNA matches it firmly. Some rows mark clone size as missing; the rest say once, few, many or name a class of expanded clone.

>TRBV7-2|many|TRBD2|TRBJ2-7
TGTGCCAGCAGCTTAGCTAGCGGGAGGTACGAGCAGTACTTC
CASSLASGRYEQYF
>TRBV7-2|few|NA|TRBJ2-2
TGTGCCAGCAGCTTACGGCAGAGGAACACCGGGGAGCTGTTTTTT
CASSLRQRNTGELFF
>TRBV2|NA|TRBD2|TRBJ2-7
TGTGCCAGCAGGGGGGGGATTGAGCAGTACTTC
CASRGGIEQYF
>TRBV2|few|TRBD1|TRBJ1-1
TGTGCCAGCAGCGGACAGGGGGAAGCAAACACTGAAGCTTTCTTT
CASSGQGEANTEAFF
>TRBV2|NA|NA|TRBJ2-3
TGTGCCAGCTTCCCCGTGGGGGAGAGCACAGATACGCAGTATTTT
CASFPVGESTDTQYF
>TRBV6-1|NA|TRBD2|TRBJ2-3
TGTGCCAGCAAAGTCGGGAGGACCACAGATACGCAGTATTTT
CASKVGRTTDTQYF
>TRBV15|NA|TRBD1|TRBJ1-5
TGTGCCACCAGCAGAGATTGGAGACAGGGCAAGCATCAGCCCCAGCATTTT
CATSRDWRQGKHQPQHF
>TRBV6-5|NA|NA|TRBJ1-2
TGTGCCAGCCGAGGGGACCCTAACTATGGCTACACCTTC
CASRGDPNYGYTF
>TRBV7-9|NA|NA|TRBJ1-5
TGTGCCAGCAGCTTAGGCGGGCATAGCAATCAGCCCCAGCATTTT
CASSLGGHSNQPQHF
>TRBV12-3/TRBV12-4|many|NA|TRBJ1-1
TGTGCCAGCAGTATATCCACAGGAAACACTGAAGCTTTCTTT
CASSISTGNTEAFF
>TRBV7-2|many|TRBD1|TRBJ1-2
TGTGCCAGCAGCCCCCACAGGGGGTCGGATGGCTACACCTTC
CASSPHRGSDGYTF
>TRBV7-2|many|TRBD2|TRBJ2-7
TGTGCCAGCAGCTTAGATCGCGGGAGGGGTTACGAGCAGTACTTC
CASSLDRGRGYEQYF
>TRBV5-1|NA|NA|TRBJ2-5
TGCGCCAGCACCTTGGTAGAGACCCAGTACTTC
CASTLVETQYF
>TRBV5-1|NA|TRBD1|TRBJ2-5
TGCGCCAGCAGCGTTACCCCGACAGGGAAGGAGACCCAGTACTTC
CASSVTPTGKETQYF
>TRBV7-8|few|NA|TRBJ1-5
TGTGCCAGCAGCCCCGGAGGCCCCTTAAAGTATAGCAATCAGCCCCAGCATTTT
CASSPGGPLKYSNQPQHF
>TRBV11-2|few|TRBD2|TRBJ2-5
TGTGCCAGCAGCTTATCCCTTAGCGGGGGATATCAAGAGACCCAGTACTTC
CASSLSLSGGYQETQYF
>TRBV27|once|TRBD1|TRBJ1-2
TGTGCCAGCAGTGGAAACAGGGGCGCCTATGGCTACACCTTC
CASSGNRGAYGYTF
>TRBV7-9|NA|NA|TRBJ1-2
TGTGCCAGCAGCTCCCTGGGGCGGGAAGCTAACTATGGCTACACCTTC
CASSSLGREANYGYTF
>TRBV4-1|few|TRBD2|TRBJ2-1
TGCGCCAGCAGCCAAGCGGGCGCGGGAGTCGCCTACAATGAGCAGTTCTTC
CASSQAGAGVAYNEQFF
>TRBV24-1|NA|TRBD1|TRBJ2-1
TGTGCCACCAGTCCGACCCGAGGACAGGGAAGTTTAGATGAGCAGTTCTTC
CATSPTRGQGSLDEQFF
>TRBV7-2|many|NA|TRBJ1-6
TGTGCCAGCAGCTTAGAGGACATGATTGATAATTCACCCCTCCACTTT
CASSLEDMIDNSPLHF
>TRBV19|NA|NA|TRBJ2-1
TGTGCCAGTAGTATACTGGACGGCAATGAGCAGTTCTTC
CASSILDGNEQFF
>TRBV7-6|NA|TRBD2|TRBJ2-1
TGTGCCAGCAGCATGAGCGGGAGCAATGAGCCGTTCTTC
CASSMSGSNEPFF
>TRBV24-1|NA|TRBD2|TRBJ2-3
TGTGCCACCAGTGACTCCGGGACTAGTGAACCCTATACGCAGTATTTT
CATSDSGTSEPYTQYF
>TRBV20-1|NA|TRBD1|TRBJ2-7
TGCAGTGCTAGACCCACAGGGGCTCCCTACGAGCAGTACTTC
CSARPTGAPYEQYF
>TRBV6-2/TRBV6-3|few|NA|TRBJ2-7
TGTGCCAGCAGACAGGGTATCTCCTACGAGCAGTACTTC
CASRQGISYEQYF
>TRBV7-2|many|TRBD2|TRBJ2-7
TGTGCCAGCACCCAACCCGCGGGAGCGATTTACGAGCAGTACTTC
CASTQPAGAIYEQYF
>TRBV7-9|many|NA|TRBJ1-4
TGTGCCAGCAGTCAAGAATTCGGGTATTCTGAAAAACTGTTTTTT
CASSQEFGYSEKLFF
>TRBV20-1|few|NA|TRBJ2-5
TGCAGTGCGCAGGGGAGACAAGAGACCCAGTACTTC
CSAQGRQETQYF
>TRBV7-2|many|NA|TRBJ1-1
TGTGCCAGCAGCTCTTCGACAGGCCACACTGAAGCTTTCTTT
CASSSSTGHTEAFF
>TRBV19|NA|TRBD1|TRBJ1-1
TGTGCCACGGCGGCGGGACAGGGCCTCCGAATACCGATGAACACTGAAGCTTTCTTT
CATAAGQGLRIPMNTEAFF
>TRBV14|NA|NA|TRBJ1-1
TGTGCCAGCAGCCAAGATCTCCAGGGGGAAGCTTTCTTT
CASSQDLQGEAFF
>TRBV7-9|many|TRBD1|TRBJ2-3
TGTGCCAGCAGCCGAATAGGACAGGGGGTTACAGATACGCAGTATTTT
CASSRIGQGVTDTQYF
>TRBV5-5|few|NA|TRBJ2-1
TGTGCCAGCAGGGGGGAGAGGGTCTACAATGAGCAGTTCTTC
CASRGERVYNEQFF
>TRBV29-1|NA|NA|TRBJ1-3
TGCAGCGTTGAAAGGCCTGGAAACACCATATATTTT
CSVERPGNTIYF
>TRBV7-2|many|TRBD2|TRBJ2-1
TGTGCCAGCAGCCCTGGACTAGCGGGGGGCGAAGAGCAGTTCTTC
CASSPGLAGGEEQFF
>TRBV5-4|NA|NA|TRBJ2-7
TGTGCCGTCGGAACCGAAGTCCCCTACGAGCAGTACTTC
CAVGTEVPYEQYF
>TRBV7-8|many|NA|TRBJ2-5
TGTGCCAGCAGCGTCCGGGATTGGAGCGGGACCCAGTACTTC
CASSVRDWSGTQYF
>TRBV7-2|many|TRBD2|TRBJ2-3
TGTGCCAGCAGCTTAGGGTTATCGGCGGGAGAAGCAGATACGCAGTATTTT
CASSLGLSAGEADTQYF
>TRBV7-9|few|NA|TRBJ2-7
TGTGCCAGTAGGACAGCTTCCTACGAGCAGTACTTC
CASRTASYEQYF
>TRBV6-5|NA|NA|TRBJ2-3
TGTGCCAGCAGTTACAGGGGCAGCACAGATACGCAGTATTTT
CASSYRGSTDTQYF
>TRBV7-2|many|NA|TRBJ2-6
TGTGCCAGCAGCTTAGCGGCAGACCCTAGGGCCAACGTCCTGACTTTC
CASSLAADPRANVLTF